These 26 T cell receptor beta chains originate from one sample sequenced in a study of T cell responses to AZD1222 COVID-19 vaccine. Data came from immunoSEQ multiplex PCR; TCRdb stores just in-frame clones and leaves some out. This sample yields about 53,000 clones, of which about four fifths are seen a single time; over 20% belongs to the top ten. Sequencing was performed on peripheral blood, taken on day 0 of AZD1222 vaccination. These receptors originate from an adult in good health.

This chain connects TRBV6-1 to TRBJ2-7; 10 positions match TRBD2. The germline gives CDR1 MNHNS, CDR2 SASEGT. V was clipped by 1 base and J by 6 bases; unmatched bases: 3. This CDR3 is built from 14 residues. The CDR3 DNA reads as TGTGCCAGCAGTGAAGTGGTAGCGGGAGGCGAGCAGTACTTC. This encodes CASSEVVAGGEQYF.

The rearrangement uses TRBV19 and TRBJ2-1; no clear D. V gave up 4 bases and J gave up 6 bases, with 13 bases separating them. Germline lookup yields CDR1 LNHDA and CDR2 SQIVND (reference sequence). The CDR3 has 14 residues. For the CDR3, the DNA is TGTGCCAGTAGTACCAGCCACCCAACCAATGAGCAGTTCTTC. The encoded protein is CASSTSHPTNEQFF.

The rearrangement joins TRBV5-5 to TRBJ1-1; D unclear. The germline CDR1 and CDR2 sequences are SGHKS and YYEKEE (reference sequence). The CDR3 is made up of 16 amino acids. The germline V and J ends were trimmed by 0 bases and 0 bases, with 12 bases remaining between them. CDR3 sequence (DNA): TGTGCCAGCAGCTTGGTCGGGGAACTGATGAACACTGAAGCTTTCTTT. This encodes CASSLVGELMNTEAFF.

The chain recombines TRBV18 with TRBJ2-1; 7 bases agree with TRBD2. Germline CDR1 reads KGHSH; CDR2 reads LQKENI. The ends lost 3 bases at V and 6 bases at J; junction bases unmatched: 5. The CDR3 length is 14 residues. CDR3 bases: TGTGCCAGCTCACCGGGAGCGGGAATCAATGAGCAGTTCTTC. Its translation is CASSPGAGINEQFF.

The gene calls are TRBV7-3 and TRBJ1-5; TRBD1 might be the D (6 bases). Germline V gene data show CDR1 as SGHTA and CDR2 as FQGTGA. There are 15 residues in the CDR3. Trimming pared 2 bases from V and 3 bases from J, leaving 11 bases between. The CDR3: CASSLPDRHNQPQHF. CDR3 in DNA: TGTGCCAGCAGCTTACCCGACAGGCACAATCAGCCCCAGCATTTT.

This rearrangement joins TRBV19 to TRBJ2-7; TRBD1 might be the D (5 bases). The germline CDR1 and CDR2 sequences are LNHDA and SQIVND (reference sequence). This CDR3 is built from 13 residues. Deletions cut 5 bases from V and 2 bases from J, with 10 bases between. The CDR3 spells CASSGDSTYEQYF. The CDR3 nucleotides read TGTGCCAGTAGTGGAGACAGTACCTACGAGCAGTACTTC.

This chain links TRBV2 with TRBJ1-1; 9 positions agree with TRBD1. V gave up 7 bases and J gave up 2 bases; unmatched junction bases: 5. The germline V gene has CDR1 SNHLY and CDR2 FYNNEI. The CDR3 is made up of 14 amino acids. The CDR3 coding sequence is TGTGCCAGCATCGTAACAGGGGGCAACACTGAAGCTTTCTTT. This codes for CASIVTGGNTEAFF.

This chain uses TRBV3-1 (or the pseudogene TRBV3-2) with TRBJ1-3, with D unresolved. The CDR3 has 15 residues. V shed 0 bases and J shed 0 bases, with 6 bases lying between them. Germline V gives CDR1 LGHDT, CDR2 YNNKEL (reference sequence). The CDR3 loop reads CASSQDGGSGNTIYF. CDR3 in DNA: TGTGCCAGCAGCCAAGATGGCGGCTCTGGAAACACCATATATTTT.

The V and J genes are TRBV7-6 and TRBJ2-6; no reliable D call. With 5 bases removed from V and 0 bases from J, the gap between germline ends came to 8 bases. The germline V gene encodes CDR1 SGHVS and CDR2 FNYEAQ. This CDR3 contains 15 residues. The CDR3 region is CASSNLFSGANVLTF. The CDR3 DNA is TGTGCCAGCAGCAACCTCTTCTCTGGGGCCAACGTCCTGACTTTC.

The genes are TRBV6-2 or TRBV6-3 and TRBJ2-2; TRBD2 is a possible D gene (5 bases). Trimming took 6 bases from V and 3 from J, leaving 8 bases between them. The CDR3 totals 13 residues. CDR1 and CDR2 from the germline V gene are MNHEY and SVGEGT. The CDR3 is CASSPADTGELFF. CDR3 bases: TGTGCCAGCAGCCCAGCGGACACCGGGGAGCTGTTTTTT.

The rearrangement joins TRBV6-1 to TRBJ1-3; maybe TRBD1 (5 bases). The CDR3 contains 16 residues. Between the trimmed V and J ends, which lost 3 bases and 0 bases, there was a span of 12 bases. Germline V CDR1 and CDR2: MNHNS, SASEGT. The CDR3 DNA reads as TGTGCCAGCAGTGATCAGGGATCTGGCTCTGGAAACACCATATATTTT. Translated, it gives CASSDQGSGSGNTIYF.

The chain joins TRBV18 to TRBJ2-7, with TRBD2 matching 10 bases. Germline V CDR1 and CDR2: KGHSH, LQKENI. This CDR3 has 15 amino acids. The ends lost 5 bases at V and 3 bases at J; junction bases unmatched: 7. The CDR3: CASSSAGTSDYEQYF. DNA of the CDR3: TGTGCCAGCTCATCCGCCGGGACTAGCGACTACGAGCAGTACTTC.

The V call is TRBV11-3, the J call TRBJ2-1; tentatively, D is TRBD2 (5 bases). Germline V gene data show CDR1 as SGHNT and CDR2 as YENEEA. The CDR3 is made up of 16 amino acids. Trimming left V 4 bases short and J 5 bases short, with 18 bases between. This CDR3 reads CASSSLQAVHDNEQFF. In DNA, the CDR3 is TGTGCCAGCAGCTCACTCCAAGCGGTTCACGACAATGAGCAGTTCTTC.

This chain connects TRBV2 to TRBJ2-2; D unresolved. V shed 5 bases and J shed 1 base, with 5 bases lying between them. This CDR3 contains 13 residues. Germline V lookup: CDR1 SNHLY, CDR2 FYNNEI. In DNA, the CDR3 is TGTGCCAGCAGTCTGTTGAACACCGGGGAGCTGTTTTTT. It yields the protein CASSLLNTGELFF. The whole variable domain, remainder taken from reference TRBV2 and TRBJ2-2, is EPEVTQTPSHQVTQMGQEVILRCVPISNHLYFYWYRQILGQKVEFLVSFYNNEISEKSEIFDDQFSVERPDGSNFTLKIRSTKLEDSAMYFCASSLLNTGELFFGEGSRLTVL.

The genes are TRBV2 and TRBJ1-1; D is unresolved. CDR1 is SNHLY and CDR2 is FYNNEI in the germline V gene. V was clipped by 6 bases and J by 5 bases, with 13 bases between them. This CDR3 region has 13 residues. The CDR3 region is CASRAGPRTEAFF. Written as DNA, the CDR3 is TGTGCCAGCAGGGCTGGCCCCAGGACTGAAGCTTTCTTT.

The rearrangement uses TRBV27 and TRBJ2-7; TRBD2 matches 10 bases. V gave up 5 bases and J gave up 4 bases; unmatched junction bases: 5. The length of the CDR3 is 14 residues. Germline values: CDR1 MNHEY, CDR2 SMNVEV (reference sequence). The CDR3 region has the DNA TGTGCCAGCAGTCGGACTAGCGGAGAGTACGAGCAGTACTTC. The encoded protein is CASSRTSGEYEQYF.

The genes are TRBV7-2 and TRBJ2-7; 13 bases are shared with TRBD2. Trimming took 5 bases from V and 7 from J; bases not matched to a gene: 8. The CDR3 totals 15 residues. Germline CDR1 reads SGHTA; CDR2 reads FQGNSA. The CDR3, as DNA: TGTGCCAGCAGCCCTCGACTAGCGGGAGGCCGAGAGCAGTACTTC. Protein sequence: CASSPRLAGGREQYF.

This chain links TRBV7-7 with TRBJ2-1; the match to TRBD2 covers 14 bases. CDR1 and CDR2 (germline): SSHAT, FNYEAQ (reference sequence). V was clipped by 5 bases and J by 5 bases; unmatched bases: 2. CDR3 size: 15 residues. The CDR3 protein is CASSLGLAGDNEQFF. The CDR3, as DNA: TGTGCCAGCAGCCTGGGACTAGCGGGAGACAATGAGCAGTTCTTC.

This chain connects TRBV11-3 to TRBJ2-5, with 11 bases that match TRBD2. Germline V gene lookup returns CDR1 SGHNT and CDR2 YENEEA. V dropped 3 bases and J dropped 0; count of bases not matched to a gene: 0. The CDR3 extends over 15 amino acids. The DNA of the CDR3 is TGTGCCAGCAGCTTGGGACTAGCGGACCAAGAGACCCAGTACTTC. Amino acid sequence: CASSLGLADQETQYF.

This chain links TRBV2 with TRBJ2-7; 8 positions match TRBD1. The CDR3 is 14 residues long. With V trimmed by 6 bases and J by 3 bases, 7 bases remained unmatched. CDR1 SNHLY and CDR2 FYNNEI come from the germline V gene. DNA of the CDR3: TGTGCCAGCAGGGACAGGGATTCAGTCTACGAGCAGTACTTC. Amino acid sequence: CASRDRDSVYEQYF.

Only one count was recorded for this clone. The CDR3: CASSTARQNNYGYTF. The CDR3 coding sequence is TGTGCCAGCAGCACAGCCAGACAGAATAACTATGGCTACACCTTC. The rearrangement links TRBV7-8 to TRBJ1-2, with D tentatively TRBD1 (5 bases). Trimming shortened V by 5 bases and J by 1 base, and 14 bases separated the two germline ends. CDR1 and CDR2 (germline): SGHVS, FQNEAQ. CDR3 length equals 15 residues.

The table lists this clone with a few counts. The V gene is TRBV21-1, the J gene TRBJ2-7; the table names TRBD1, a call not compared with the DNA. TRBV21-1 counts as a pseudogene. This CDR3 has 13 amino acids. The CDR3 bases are TGTGCCAGCAACGGACAGGGGAACTACGAGCAGTACTTC. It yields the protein CASNGQGNYEQYF.

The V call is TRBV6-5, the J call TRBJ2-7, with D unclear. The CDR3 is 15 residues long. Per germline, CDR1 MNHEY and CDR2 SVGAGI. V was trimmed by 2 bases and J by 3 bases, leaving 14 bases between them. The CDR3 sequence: CASSYVGRASYEQYF. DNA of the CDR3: TGTGCCAGCAGTTACGTCGGGCGAGCCAGCTACGAGCAGTACTTC.

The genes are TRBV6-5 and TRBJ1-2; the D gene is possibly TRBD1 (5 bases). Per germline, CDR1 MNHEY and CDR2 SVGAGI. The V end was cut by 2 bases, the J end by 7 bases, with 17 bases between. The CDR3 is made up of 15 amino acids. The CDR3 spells CASSYKQTAPSGYTF. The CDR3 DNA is TGTGCCAGCAGTTACAAACAGACAGCCCCTAGTGGCTACACCTTC.

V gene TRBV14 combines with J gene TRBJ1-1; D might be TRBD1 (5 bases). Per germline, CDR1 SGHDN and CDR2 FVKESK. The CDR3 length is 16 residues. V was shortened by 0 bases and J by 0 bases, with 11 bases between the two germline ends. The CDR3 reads CASSQDQGLMNTEAFF. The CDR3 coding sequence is TGTGCCAGCAGCCAAGATCAGGGACTGATGAACACTGAAGCTTTCTTT.

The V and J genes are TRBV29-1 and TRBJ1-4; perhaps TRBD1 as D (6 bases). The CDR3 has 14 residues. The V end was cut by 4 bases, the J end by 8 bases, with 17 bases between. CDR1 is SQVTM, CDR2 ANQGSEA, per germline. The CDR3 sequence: CSVGLGQGREKLFF. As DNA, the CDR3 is TGCAGCGTTGGGTTGGGGCAGGGGAGGGAAAAACTGTTTTTT.